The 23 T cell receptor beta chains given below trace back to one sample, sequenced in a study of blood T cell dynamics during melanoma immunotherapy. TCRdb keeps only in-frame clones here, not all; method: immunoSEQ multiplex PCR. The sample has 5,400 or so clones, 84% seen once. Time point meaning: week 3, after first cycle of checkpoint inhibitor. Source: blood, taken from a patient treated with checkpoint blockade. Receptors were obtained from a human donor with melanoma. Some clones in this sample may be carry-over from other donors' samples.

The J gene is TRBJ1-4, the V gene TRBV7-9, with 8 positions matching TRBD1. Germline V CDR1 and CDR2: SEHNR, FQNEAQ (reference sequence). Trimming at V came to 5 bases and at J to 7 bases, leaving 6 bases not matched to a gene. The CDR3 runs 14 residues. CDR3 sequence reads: CASSLGQGFEKLFF. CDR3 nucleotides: TGTGCCAGCAGCCTCGGACAGGGTTTTGAAAAACTGTTTTTT.

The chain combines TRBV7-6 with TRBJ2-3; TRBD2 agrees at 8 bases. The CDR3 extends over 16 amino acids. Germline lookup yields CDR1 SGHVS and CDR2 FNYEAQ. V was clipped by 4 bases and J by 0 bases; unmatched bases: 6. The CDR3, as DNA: TGTGCCAGCAGCTCCTTAGCGGGGTCTAGCACAGATACGCAGTATTTT. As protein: CASSSLAGSSTDTQYF.

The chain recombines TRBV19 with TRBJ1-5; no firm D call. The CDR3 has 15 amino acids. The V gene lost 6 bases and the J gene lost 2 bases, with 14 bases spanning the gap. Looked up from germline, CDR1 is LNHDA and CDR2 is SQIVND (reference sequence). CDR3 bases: TGTGCCAGTAGCCACAACGGCGCTCGCAATCAGCCCCAGCATTTT. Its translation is CASSHNGARNQPQHF.

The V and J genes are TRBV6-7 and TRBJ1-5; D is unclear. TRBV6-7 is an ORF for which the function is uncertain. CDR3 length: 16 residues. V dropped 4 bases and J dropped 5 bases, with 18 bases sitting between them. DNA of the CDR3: TGTGCCAGCAGTTGGACCGACGGACTCGACCATCAGCCCCAGCATTTT. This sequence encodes CASSWTDGLDHQPQHF.

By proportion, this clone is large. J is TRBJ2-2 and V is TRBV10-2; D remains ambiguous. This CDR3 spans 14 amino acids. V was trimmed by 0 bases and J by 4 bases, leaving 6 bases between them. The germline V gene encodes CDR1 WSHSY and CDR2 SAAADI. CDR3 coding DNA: TGCGCCAGCAGTGAGTCGACCGTCACCGGGGAGCTGTTTTTT. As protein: CASSESTVTGELFF.

CDR3 protein: CAISSGNSLDTQYF. The CDR3 nucleotides read TGTGCCATCAGCAGCGGGAATTCTTTAGATACGCAGTATTTT. This chain joins TRBV10-3 and TRBJ2-3, with 7 positions matching TRBD2. With 6 bases clipped from V and 5 bases from J, the junction kept 8 bases outside the gene matches. The CDR3 has 14 residues. Per the germline V gene, CDR1 is ENHRY and CDR2 is SYGVKD.

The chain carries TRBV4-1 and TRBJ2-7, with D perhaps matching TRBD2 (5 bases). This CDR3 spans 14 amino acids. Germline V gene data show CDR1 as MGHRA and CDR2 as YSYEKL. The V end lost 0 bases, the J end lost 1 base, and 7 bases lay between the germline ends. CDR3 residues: CASSQERDSYEQYF. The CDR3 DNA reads TGCGCCAGCAGCCAAGAGAGGGATTCCTACGAGCAGTACTTC.

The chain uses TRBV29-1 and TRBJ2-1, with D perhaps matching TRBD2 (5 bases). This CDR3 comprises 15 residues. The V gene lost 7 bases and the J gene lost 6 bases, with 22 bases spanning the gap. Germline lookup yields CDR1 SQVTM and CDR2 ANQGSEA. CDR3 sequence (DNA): TGCAGCGCTGGCGGGCCCCCCTCCCTAGGCAATGAGCAGTTCTTC. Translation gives CSAGGPPSLGNEQFF.

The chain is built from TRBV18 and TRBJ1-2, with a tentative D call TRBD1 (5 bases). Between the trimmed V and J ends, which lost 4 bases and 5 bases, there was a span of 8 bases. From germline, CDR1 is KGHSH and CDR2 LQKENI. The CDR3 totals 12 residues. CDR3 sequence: CASSLGDYGYTF. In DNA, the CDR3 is TGTGCCAGCTCACTGGGGGATTATGGCTACACCTTC.

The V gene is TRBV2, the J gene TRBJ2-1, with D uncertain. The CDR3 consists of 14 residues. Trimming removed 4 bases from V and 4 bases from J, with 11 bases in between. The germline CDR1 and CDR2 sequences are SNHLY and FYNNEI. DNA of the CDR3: TGTGCCAGCAGTGTGGGCGCGCGGTACAATGAGCAGTTCTTC. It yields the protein CASSVGARYNEQFF.

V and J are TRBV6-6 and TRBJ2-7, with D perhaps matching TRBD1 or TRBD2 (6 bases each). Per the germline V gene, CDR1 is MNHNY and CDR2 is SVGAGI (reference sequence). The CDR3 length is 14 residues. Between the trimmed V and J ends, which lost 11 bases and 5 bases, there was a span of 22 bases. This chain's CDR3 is CAGSAGGSGNEQYF. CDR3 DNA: TGTGCCGGCTCGGCCGGGGGCTCGGGGAACGAGCAGTACTTC.

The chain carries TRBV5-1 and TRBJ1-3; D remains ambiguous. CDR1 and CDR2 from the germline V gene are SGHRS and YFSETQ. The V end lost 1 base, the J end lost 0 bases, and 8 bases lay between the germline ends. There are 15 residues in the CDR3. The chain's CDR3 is CASSLSGISGNTIYF. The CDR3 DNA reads TGCGCCAGCAGCTTGTCCGGTATCTCTGGAAACACCATATATTTT.

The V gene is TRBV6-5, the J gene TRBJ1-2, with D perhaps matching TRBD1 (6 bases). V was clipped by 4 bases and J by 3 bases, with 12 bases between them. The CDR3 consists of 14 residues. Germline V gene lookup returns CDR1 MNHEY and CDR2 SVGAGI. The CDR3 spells CASSLAGEYYGYTF. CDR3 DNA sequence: TGTGCCAGCAGTTTGGCAGGGGAGTACTATGGCTACACCTTC.

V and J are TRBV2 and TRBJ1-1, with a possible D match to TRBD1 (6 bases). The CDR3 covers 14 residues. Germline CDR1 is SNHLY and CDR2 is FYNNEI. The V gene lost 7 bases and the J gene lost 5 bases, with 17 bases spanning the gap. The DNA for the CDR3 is TGTGCCAGCACAAGGTTGGGGGCTAGTACTGAAGCTTTCTTT. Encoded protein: CASTRLGASTEAFF.

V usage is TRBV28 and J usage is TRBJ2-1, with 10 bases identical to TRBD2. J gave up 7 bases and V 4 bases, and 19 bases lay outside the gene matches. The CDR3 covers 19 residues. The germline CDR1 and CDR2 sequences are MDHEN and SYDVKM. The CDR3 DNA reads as TGTGCCAGCAGTTCCCCTCGGTCTAGCGGGAGTTATAGTACAAATGAGCAGTTCTTC. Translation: CASSSPRSSGSYSTNEQFF.

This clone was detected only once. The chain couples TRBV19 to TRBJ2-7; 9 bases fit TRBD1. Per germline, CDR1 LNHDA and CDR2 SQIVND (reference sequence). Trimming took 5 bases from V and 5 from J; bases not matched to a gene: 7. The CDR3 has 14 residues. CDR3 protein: CASSPGTGIHEQYF. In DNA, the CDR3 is TGTGCCAGTAGTCCCGGGACAGGGATCCACGAGCAGTACTTC.

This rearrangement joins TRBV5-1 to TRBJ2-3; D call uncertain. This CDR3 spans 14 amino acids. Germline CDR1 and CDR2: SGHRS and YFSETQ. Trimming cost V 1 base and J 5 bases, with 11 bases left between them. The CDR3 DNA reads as TGCGCCAGCAGCTTGATGACAACCGAAGATACGCAGTATTTT. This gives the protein CASSLMTTEDTQYF.

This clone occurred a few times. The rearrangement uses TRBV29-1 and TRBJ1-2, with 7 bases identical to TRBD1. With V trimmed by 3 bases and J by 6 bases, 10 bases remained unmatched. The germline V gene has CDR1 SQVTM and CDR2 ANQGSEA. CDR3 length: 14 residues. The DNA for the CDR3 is TGCAGCGTTGACTCGAGGGGGCTGGGCCATGGCTACACCTTC. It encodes CSVDSRGLGHGYTF.

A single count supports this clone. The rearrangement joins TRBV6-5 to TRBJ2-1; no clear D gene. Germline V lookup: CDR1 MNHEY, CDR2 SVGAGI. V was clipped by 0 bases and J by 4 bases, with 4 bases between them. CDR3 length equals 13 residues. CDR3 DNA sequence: TGTGCCAGCAGTTACTCTAGTTACAATGAGCAGTTCTTC. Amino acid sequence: CASSYSSYNEQFF.

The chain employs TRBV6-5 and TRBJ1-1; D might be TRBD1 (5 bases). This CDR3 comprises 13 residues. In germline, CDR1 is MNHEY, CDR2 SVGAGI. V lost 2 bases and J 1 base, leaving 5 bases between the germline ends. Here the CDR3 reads CASSYGGNTEAFF. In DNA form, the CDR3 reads TGTGCCAGCAGTTACGGGGGGAACACTGAAGCTTTCTTT.

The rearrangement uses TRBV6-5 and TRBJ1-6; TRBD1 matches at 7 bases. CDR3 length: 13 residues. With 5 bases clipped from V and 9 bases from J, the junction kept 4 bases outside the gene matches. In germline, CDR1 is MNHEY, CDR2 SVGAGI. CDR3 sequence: CASSHQGGSPLHF. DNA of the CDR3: TGTGCCAGCAGTCACCAGGGGGGTTCACCCCTCCACTTT.

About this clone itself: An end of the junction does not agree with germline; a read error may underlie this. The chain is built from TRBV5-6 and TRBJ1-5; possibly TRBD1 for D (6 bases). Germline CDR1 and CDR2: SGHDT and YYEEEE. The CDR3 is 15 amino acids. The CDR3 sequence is CASSQDIQGREPQHF. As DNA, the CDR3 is TGCGCCAGCAGCCAAGACATACAGGGTAGAGAGCCCCAGCATTTT.

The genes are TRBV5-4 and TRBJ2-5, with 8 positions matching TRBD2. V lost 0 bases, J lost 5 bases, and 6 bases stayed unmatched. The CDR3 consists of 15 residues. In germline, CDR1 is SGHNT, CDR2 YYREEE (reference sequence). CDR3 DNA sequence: TGTGCCAGCAGCTTGGAAGGGACTAGGGGTGAGACCCAGTACTTC. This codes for CASSLEGTRGETQYF.